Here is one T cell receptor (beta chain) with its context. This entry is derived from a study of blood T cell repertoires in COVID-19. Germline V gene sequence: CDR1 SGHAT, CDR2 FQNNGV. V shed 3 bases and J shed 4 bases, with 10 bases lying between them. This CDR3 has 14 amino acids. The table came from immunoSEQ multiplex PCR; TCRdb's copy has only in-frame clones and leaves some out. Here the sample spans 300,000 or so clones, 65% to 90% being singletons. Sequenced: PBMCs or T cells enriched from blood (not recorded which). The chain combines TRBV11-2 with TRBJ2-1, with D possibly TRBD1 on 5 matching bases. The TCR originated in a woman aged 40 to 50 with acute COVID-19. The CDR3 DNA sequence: TGTGCCAGCAGCTTCTCGACAGCATACAATGAGCAGTTCTTC. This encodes CASSFSTAYNEQFF.